This T cell receptor (beta chain) was profiled in a study of blood T cells in healthy people across ages (dated by TCRdb to between 2015 and 2016). Notes on the research overall: In model experiments, template switching captured about one uniquely barcoded TCR beta cDNA molecule for every two T cells. To track age-related changes in TCR beta repertoire diversity, the study relied on deep sequencing normalized with unique cDNA molecular identifiers. The donors were divided into four age groups: young (average around 17 years), middle-aged (about 41), aged (under 70) and long-lived (roughly 88). Two additional independent replicas of 1 million unique cDNA reads from the same blood draw were analyzed for two donors (one aged 18 to 30 and one aged 80 or older). Overall study outcomes, separate from this receptor: As age increased, observed TCR beta diversity per million T cells dropped in a roughly linear way, and a significant reduction was already evident by age 40. Estimates of total diversity based on one million sequenced T cells were regarded as lower bounds and as underestimates. Because the CMV infection status of the donors was unknown, age-related changes in expanded clonotypes may potentially have been confounded. There was a strong correlation between observed TCR beta diversity and the percentage of naive T cells measured by flow cytometry. Because profiling used bulk unsorted PBMCs, naive and antigen-experienced compartments could not be compared conclusively. Compared with the aged group, the long-lived group had more naive CD4+ T cells, fewer expanded clones and increased TCR diversity, a pattern suggesting age selection.

Libraries were constructed by 5' RACE. The reads were generated on an Illumina HiSeq 2500. A second roughly 7 to 11 cycle PCR used a sample-barcoded 5' primer and a J-beta primer mix. A template-switch 5' adaptor carrying 12 random nucleotides introduced a unique molecular identifier onto each TCR beta cDNA molecule. At least 2.5 million CDR3-containing paired-end reads were obtained from each sample. The Mint cDNA synthesis kit, primed by a TRBC-specific oligonucleotide, was used to synthesize first-strand cDNA from all RNA. After uracil-DNA glycosylase treatment, a first 18-cycle PCR used universal primers M1SS and BC2_uni_R on all cDNA. In the source study's methods: Normalization of each sample was performed by random selection of 1 million high-quality reads, each carrying a distinct molecular identifier. Reads with shared molecular identifiers were discarded instead of being binned into consensus sequences. MiTCR, run with a Q25 quality threshold and the strictest error-elimination algorithm, handled CDR3 identification, clonotype clustering and error correction. A nonparametric unseen species model with Euler transformation was used to estimate a lower bound on total TCR beta diversity. Using fastp at Q25 and MiXCR, TCRdb reprocessed the public reads and kept productive beta chains. Under each unique CDR3 protein, matching rows form one entry showing the most common genes and DNA. The V and J calls were not made by the authors but by TCRdb's processing. The sample table holds 500,000 to 550,000 distinct CDR3 sequences, of which 20% to 30% were seen once. Just over 8.5% of the sample is held by the ten biggest clonotypes.

The CDR3 sequence holds 16 residues, the cysteine and phenylalanine included. Only the CDR3 region is kept as DNA, spanning 48 bases read in frame from base 1. The V end loses 1 base and the J end loses 0 bases, and a stretch of 9 bases separates them. Via the germline V gene, CDR1 is SNHLY and CDR2 FYNNEI. The roughly 39 donors, aged 6 to 90 years, were systemically healthy Caucasian individuals from Russia. Each donor gave approximately 9.4 milliliters of peripheral blood, drawn into EDTA-treated Vacutainer tubes. Ficoll-Paque density-gradient centrifugation was used to isolate PBMCs, with at least 6.5 million per sample. Total RNA was extracted from PBMCs with Trizol reagent, with at least 5 micrograms obtained per sample. Naive CD45RAhigh/CD27high T cell percentages were measured by flow cytometry on a PBMC aliquot from every donor. This clonotype has just a few counts. Its specific antigen is unknown. Per-base qualities were not stored, and no clone one base away is much larger.

The same sample was also studied in work on T cells of mothers and their children. Per the second study: Nine systemically healthy Caucasian individuals, comprising three mothers and their six children, were included as donors. cDNA synthesis consumed the entire amount of extracted RNA, loaded at roughly 1.5 ug RNA in each 15 ul reaction. In the second PCR, sample barcodes and 2-4 random nucleotides were introduced via the M1S primer. Over 8 million TCR beta CDR3 reads were obtained for each mother, and some 3 million reads were obtained for each child. In both related and unrelated pairs, thymic selection shapes the output of TCR recombination in a similar way, with inherited differences having only a minor effect. Normalized repertoire overlap in related mother-child pairs was always slightly higher than in unrelated mother-child pairs, but the difference was never significant. With a sensitivity of approximately 96 clones per million clonotypes, no persistent microchimeric T cell clones were detected. The study used deep NGS to compare TCR beta repertoires of mothers and children, seeking features distinguishing related mother-child pairs from unrelated individuals. The mean age was 40 +/- 4 years for the mothers and approximately 11 +/- 4 years for the children. After adapters were ligated using NEBNext reagents, the libraries underwent 100+100 nt paired-end sequencing on an Illumina HiSeq 2000. To prevent cross-contamination, the mother and child libraries were prepared one month apart and sequenced in separate runs. Each donor had between about 450,000 and 2,100,000 distinct TCR beta clonotypes identified. Naive TCR beta clonotypes were estimated from low-frequency clonotypes matched to each donor's FACS-determined naive share, without sorting.

The V gene is TRBV2 and the J gene is TRBJ1-4; there is no confident call for the D gene. The TCR was taken from a boy aged 5-17 years in good health. Sequencing was performed on blood. CDR3 protein: CASSEGLSTTNEKLFF. In nucleotide form, the sequence is TGTGCCAGCAGTGAAGGTCTTTCCACAACTAATGAAAAACTGTTTTTT.